The table lists the clone carrying this TCR beta chain with a few counts. What it recognizes is unknown. TCRdb used MiXCR to reprocess the multiplex PCR reads, holding one entry per CDR3 protein. The table includes over 10,000 distinct CDR3 sequences, about three quarters detected once. These data originate in a study of breast tumors, draining lymph nodes, adjacent tissues. Study-wide results and limits: Findings are consistent with lymph node origin and intratumoral expansion of most tumor T cells. Tumor TCR diversity was below lymph nodes but above nontumor tissue. Luminal-like breast cancer showed significantly greater tumor-nontumor repertoire similarity than basal-like breast cancer did. The lymph node origin of tumor T cells was framed as consistent with a hypothesis, not demonstrated.

Germline V CDR1 and CDR2: DFQATT, SNEGSKA (reference sequence). With 0 bases clipped from V and 9 bases from J, the junction kept 8 bases outside the gene matches. CDR3 size: 15 residues. The material sequenced was tumor-adjacent breast tissue. The chain couples TRBV20-1 to TRBJ2-1; 10 positions match TRBD2. The origin of this receptor is a female donor with breast cancer. Some clones in this sample may be carry-over from other donors' samples. The CDR3 nucleotides read TGCAGTGCTAGAGACTGGAGACTAGCGGGTGGTGAGCAGTTCTTC. This encodes CSARDWRLAGGEQFF.